A selection of T cell receptor beta chains follows, all from one sample in a study of identical twins. MiXCR, run by TCRdb on the 5' RACE reads, gives a single entry per CDR3 protein. The sample comprises about 1.7 million distinct CDR3 sequences, roughly a third of which are singletons, and 0.27% rests with the top ten. The sample consisted of cord blood. Source of these receptors: a newborn girl in good health. Each CDR3 is given with its conserved first and last residue. Each record gives: J gene, clone size, D gene, V gene, CDR3 protein, CDR3 DNA. D genes are given only for firm matches. Rows give clone size only sometimes, using once, few, many, or a class for an expanded clone.

J gene: TRBJ2-3; clone size: NA; D gene: TRBD2; V gene: TRBV4-2; CDR3 protein: CASSHAASGTSGAQYF; CDR3 DNA: TGTGCCAGCAGTCATGCGGCTAGCGGGACGTCAGGGGCGCAGTATTTT
J gene: TRBJ2-1; clone size: NA; D gene: NA; V gene: TRBV6-5; CDR3 protein: CASLIRRGSYNEQFF; CDR3 DNA: TGTGCCAGCCTAATCAGAAGGGGCTCCTACAATGAGCAGTTCTTC
J gene: TRBJ1-2; clone size: NA; D gene: TRBD1; V gene: TRBV4-1; CDR3 protein: CASRNRGYGYTF; CDR3 DNA: TGCGCCAGCAGAAACAGGGGCTATGGCTACACCTTC
J gene: TRBJ2-1; clone size: NA; D gene: NA; V gene: TRBV6-2/TRBV6-3; CDR3 protein: CASTPGTADYYNEQFF; CDR3 DNA: TGTGCCAGCACTCCCGGGACGGCCGATTACTACAATGAGCAGTTCTTC
J gene: TRBJ1-2; clone size: NA; D gene: TRBD1; V gene: TRBV4-2; CDR3 protein: CASSQERYGTGHGYTF; CDR3 DNA: TGTGCCAGCAGCCAAGAAAGGTACGGGACAGGGCATGGCTACACCTTC
J gene: TRBJ2-5; clone size: NA; D gene: TRBD2; V gene: TRBV20-1; CDR3 protein: CSAPGGTYQETQYF; CDR3 DNA: TGCAGTGCGCCGGGGGGAACGTACCAAGAGACCCAGTACTTC
J gene: TRBJ1-1; clone size: NA; D gene: NA; V gene: TRBV4-1; CDR3 protein: CASSQDRGPRMNTEAFF; CDR3 DNA: TGCGCCAGCAGCCAAGATAGAGGGCCCCGCATGAACACTGAAGCTTTCTTT
J gene: TRBJ2-3; clone size: NA; D gene: NA; V gene: TRBV29-1; CDR3 protein: CSVTPTGYPGTDTQYF; CDR3 DNA: TGCAGCGTCACTCCAACAGGGTACCCGGGCACAGATACGCAGTATTTT
J gene: TRBJ2-7; clone size: few; D gene: NA; V gene: TRBV20-1; CDR3 protein: CSAMTTYEQYF; CDR3 DNA: TGCAGTGCCATGACTACCTACGAGCAGTACTTC
J gene: TRBJ2-7; clone size: many; D gene: NA; V gene: TRBV4-2; CDR3 protein: CASSQRLLGEQYF; CDR3 DNA: TGTGCCAGCAGCCAGCGTCTGTTGGGAGAGCAGTACTTC
J gene: TRBJ2-1; clone size: few; D gene: TRBD2; V gene: TRBV24-1; CDR3 protein: CATSSPSGRGGRGFYEQFF; CDR3 DNA: TGTGCCACCAGTTCCCCTAGCGGGAGAGGGGGCAGAGGTTTCTATGAGCAGTTCTTC
J gene: TRBJ1-1; clone size: NA; D gene: NA; V gene: TRBV21-1; CDR3 protein: CASSGPGQGDSDTEAFF; CDR3 DNA: TGTGCCAGCAGCGGACCGGGACAGGGGGATTCGGACACTGAAGCTTTCTTT
J gene: TRBJ2-3; clone size: few; D gene: NA; V gene: TRBV11-2; CDR3 protein: CASSLVLGRTLGTDTQYF; CDR3 DNA: TGTGCCAGCAGCTTAGTATTAGGCCGAACCTTGGGCACAGATACGCAGTATTTT
J gene: TRBJ1-1; clone size: NA; D gene: TRBD1; V gene: TRBV2; CDR3 protein: CASRGTGGGEAFF; CDR3 DNA: TGTGCCAGCAGGGGAACAGGGGGCGGTGAAGCTTTCTTT
J gene: TRBJ1-5; clone size: few; D gene: NA; V gene: TRBV6-5; CDR3 protein: CASSQRTNQPQHF; CDR3 DNA: TGTGCCAGCAGTCAACGGACGAATCAGCCCCAGCATTTT
J gene: TRBJ1-5; clone size: NA; D gene: TRBD1; V gene: TRBV24-1; CDR3 protein: CATGQGRLNQPQHF; CDR3 DNA: TGTGCCACCGGACAGGGGAGGTTGAATCAGCCCCAGCATTTT
J gene: TRBJ1-2; clone size: few; D gene: TRBD1; V gene: TRBV4-1; CDR3 protein: CASSQPGGYYGYTF; CDR3 DNA: TGCGCCAGCAGCCAACCAGGGGGCTACTATGGCTACACCTTC
J gene: TRBJ2-7; clone size: NA; D gene: TRBD2; V gene: TRBV29-1; CDR3 protein: CSVEDTGLAGTTSYEQYF; CDR3 DNA: TGCAGCGTTGAAGATACGGGACTAGCGGGCACGACCTCCTACGAGCAGTACTTC
J gene: TRBJ1-1; clone size: NA; D gene: TRBD1; V gene: TRBV5-1; CDR3 protein: CASSPTGQVTEAFF; CDR3 DNA: TGCGCCAGCAGCCCGACAGGGCAAGTCACTGAAGCTTTCTTT
J gene: TRBJ2-1; clone size: NA; D gene: NA; V gene: TRBV28; CDR3 protein: CASSFPDFYNEQFF; CDR3 DNA: TGTGCCAGCAGTTTCCCAGACTTCTACAATGAGCAGTTCTTC
J gene: TRBJ1-5; clone size: NA; D gene: NA; V gene: TRBV18; CDR3 protein: CASSLGLRGNQPQHF; CDR3 DNA: TGTGCCAGCTCACTAGGGCTTCGGGGCAATCAGCCCCAGCATTTT
J gene: TRBJ2-7; clone size: NA; D gene: NA; V gene: TRBV7-2; CDR3 protein: CASSLSRWSSYNEQYF; CDR3 DNA: TGTGCCAGCAGCTTAAGTAGATGGAGCTCCTACAATGAGCAGTACTTC
J gene: TRBJ2-7; clone size: NA; D gene: NA; V gene: TRBV28; CDR3 protein: CASSAARAFEQYF; CDR3 DNA: TGTGCCAGCAGTGCGGCTCGAGCGTTCGAGCAGTACTTC
J gene: TRBJ2-5; clone size: few; D gene: TRBD2; V gene: TRBV10-2; CDR3 protein: CATRGGLETQYF; CDR3 DNA: TGCGCCACCCGGGGGGGTTTGGAGACCCAGTACTTC
J gene: TRBJ2-3; clone size: NA; D gene: NA; V gene: TRBV10-3; CDR3 protein: CAVSDSFSTDTQYF; CDR3 DNA: TGTGCCGTCAGTGACTCCTTTAGCACAGATACGCAGTATTTT
J gene: TRBJ2-3; clone size: NA; D gene: TRBD1; V gene: TRBV5-5; CDR3 protein: CATKTGGTDTQYF; CDR3 DNA: TGTGCCACCAAAACAGGGGGCACAGATACGCAGTATTTT
J gene: TRBJ1-4; clone size: many; D gene: NA; V gene: TRBV14; CDR3 protein: CASSQVGSNEKLFF; CDR3 DNA: TGTGCCAGCAGCCAAGTGGGGTCTAATGAAAAACTGTTTTTT
J gene: TRBJ2-3; clone size: few; D gene: NA; V gene: TRBV6-5; CDR3 protein: CASSQGIDTQYF; CDR3 DNA: TGTGCCAGCAGTCAGGGGATAGATACGCAGTATTTT
J gene: TRBJ2-7; clone size: NA; D gene: NA; V gene: TRBV10-3; CDR3 protein: CAISAGLSTYEQYF; CDR3 DNA: TGTGCCATCAGTGCCGGACTATCTACCTACGAGCAGTACTTC
J gene: TRBJ1-1; clone size: NA; D gene: NA; V gene: TRBV20-1; CDR3 protein: CSARGGQGTEAFF; CDR3 DNA: TGCAGTGCTAGGGGGGGGCAAGGGACTGAAGCTTTCTTT
J gene: TRBJ2-1; clone size: NA; D gene: NA; V gene: TRBV10-3; CDR3 protein: CAISAGVSSYNEQFF; CDR3 DNA: TGTGCCATCAGTGCGGGGGTGAGCTCCTACAATGAGCAGTTCTTC
J gene: TRBJ2-2; clone size: NA; D gene: NA; V gene: TRBV29-1; CDR3 protein: CSALTGTPPGGQFF; CDR3 DNA: TGCAGCGCTCTAACCGGGACCCCGCCGGGGGGACAGTTTTTT
J gene: TRBJ1-2; clone size: NA; D gene: TRBD1; V gene: TRBV29-1; CDR3 protein: CSVEGQGASYGYTF; CDR3 DNA: TGCAGCGTGGAAGGCCAGGGGGCGTCTTATGGCTACACCTTC
J gene: TRBJ2-1; clone size: NA; D gene: NA; V gene: TRBV12-3/TRBV12-4; CDR3 protein: CASSLSRRLVWQFF; CDR3 DNA: TGTGCCAGCAGTTTATCGAGGAGACTAGTATGGCAGTTCTTC
J gene: TRBJ2-1; clone size: NA; D gene: NA; V gene: TRBV6-1; CDR3 protein: CAITGNEQFF; CDR3 DNA: TGTGCCATTACAGGGAATGAGCAGTTCTTC
J gene: TRBJ2-2; clone size: NA; D gene: TRBD1; V gene: TRBV7-2; CDR3 protein: CASSLRGQGTGELFF; CDR3 DNA: TGTGCCAGCAGCTTAAGGGGACAGGGTACCGGGGAGCTGTTTTTT
J gene: TRBJ1-5; clone size: NA; D gene: TRBD1; V gene: TRBV19; CDR3 protein: CASSIGQGRYSNQPQHF; CDR3 DNA: TGTGCCAGTAGTATAGGACAGGGGCGATATAGCAATCAGCCCCAGCATTTT
J gene: TRBJ2-7; clone size: NA; D gene: TRBD1; V gene: TRBV10-3; CDR3 protein: CAIRERGRPYNEQYF; CDR3 DNA: TGTGCCATAAGAGAGAGGGGGCGGCCTTACAATGAGCAGTACTTC
J gene: TRBJ2-1; clone size: NA; D gene: NA; V gene: TRBV4-1; CDR3 protein: CASRVSSIGYNEQFF; CDR3 DNA: TGCGCCAGCCGGGTCTCAAGCATCGGCTACAATGAGCAGTTCTTC
J gene: TRBJ2-5; clone size: few; D gene: TRBD2; V gene: TRBV20-1; CDR3 protein: CSARYRGRGETQYF; CDR3 DNA: TGCAGTGCTAGATATCGCGGGAGAGGAGAGACCCAGTACTTC
J gene: TRBJ2-7; clone size: few; D gene: NA; V gene: TRBV21-1; CDR3 protein: CASSKDPRDRDYEQYF; CDR3 DNA: TGTGCCAGCAGCAAAGACCCCCGGGACAGGGATTACGAGCAGTACTTC
J gene: TRBJ1-2; clone size: many; D gene: NA; V gene: TRBV28; CDR3 protein: CASSLLRTVRGYTF; CDR3 DNA: TGTGCCAGCAGTTTACTTCGGACAGTCCGTGGCTACACCTTC
J gene: TRBJ2-1; clone size: NA; D gene: TRBD2; V gene: TRBV5-1; CDR3 protein: CASARLAGDNEQFF; CDR3 DNA: TGCGCCAGTGCTCGACTAGCGGGGGACAATGAGCAGTTCTTC
J gene: TRBJ2-3; clone size: NA; D gene: TRBD2; V gene: TRBV12-3/TRBV12-4; CDR3 protein: CASSFPSGRTSYADTQYF; CDR3 DNA: TGTGCCAGCAGTTTCCCTAGCGGGAGGACCAGTTACGCAGATACGCAGTATTTT
J gene: TRBJ2-7; clone size: NA; D gene: NA; V gene: TRBV27; CDR3 protein: CASSLYPVGQIYEQYF; CDR3 DNA: TGTGCCAGCAGTCTTTACCCCGTGGGGCAAATCTACGAGCAGTACTTC
J gene: TRBJ2-7; clone size: NA; D gene: TRBD1; V gene: TRBV10-3; CDR3 protein: CAVGGDRVYNEQYF; CDR3 DNA: TGTGCCGTCGGCGGCGACAGGGTTTACAATGAGCAGTACTTC
J gene: TRBJ2-7; clone size: few; D gene: NA; V gene: TRBV20-1; CDR3 protein: CSASKPGNTHEQYF; CDR3 DNA: TGCAGTGCTAGTAAGCCAGGGAATACCCACGAGCAGTACTTC
J gene: TRBJ2-5; clone size: NA; D gene: TRBD2; V gene: TRBV11-2; CDR3 protein: CASSMTSGGGYEQYF; CDR3 DNA: TGTGCCAGCAGCATGACTAGCGGGGGGGGGTATGAGCAGTACTTC
J gene: TRBJ2-5; clone size: few; D gene: NA; V gene: TRBV20-1; CDR3 protein: CSASLSQRAQYF; CDR3 DNA: TGCAGTGCTAGTTTGTCACAAAGGGCCCAGTACTTC
J gene: TRBJ2-1; clone size: few; D gene: NA; V gene: TRBV6-5; CDR3 protein: CASATVSSYNEQFF; CDR3 DNA: TGTGCCAGCGCGACAGTAAGCTCCTACAATGAGCAGTTCTTC
J gene: TRBJ1-2; clone size: NA; D gene: NA; V gene: TRBV20-1; CDR3 protein: CSARDWGGGETLGGYTF; CDR3 DNA: TGCAGTGCTAGAGATTGGGGCGGCGGGGAAACACTTGGTGGCTACACCTTC